These 16 T cell receptor beta chains share one sample of origin, sequenced in a study of cytomegalovirus exposure and HLA in healthy donors (dated by TCRdb to about 2017). Library creation used the immunoSEQ multiplex PCR assay. The multiplex PCR relied on a mix of 60 forward primers for TCR Vbeta segments and 13 reverse primers for TCR Jbeta segments. Drawn from immuneACCESS, this table holds only the in-frame rearrangements with V and J called that TCRdb kept. Clones are partly lost; checked studies trace under half to an unresolved V gene and leave the rest unexplained. The sample includes around 140,000 clones, with approximately 79% observed a single time. Approximately 4% of the sample is in the top ten clones. Sequenced input: PBMCs. The receptors originated from a man in his fifties in good health and CMV-seropositive.

The chain employs TRBV2 and TRBJ1-1; 8 bases agree with TRBD1. Germline CDR1 SNHLY, CDR2 FYNNEI. This CDR3 has 14 residues. Losses at the gene ends were 5 bases for V and 4 bases for J; bases not matched to a gene: 6. The CDR3 nucleotides are TGTGCCAGCAGTAGGACAGGGACGGGCACTGAAGCTTTCTTT. Protein: CASSRTGTGTEAFF.

Turning to this clone: One end of the junction varies from germline; a read error may be responsible. J is TRBJ2-6 and V is TRBV15, with D possibly matching TRBD1 (5 bases). This CDR3 has 15 amino acids. Germline V lookup: CDR1 LNHNV, CDR2 YYDKDF (reference sequence). CDR3 DNA sequence: TGTGCCACCAGCAGAGAATTTGCTGGGGCCAACGTCCTGGCTTTC. Residues: CATSREFAGANVLAF.

The genes are TRBV7-6 and TRBJ2-5; D is possibly TRBD1 (5 bases). There are 15 residues in the CDR3. The V end was cut by 4 bases, the J end by 5 bases, with 17 bases between. CDR1 and CDR2 from the germline V gene are SGHVS and FNYEAQ. The CDR3 coding sequence is TGTGCCAGCAGCTCCGAGGCAGGGTCTGCGGAGACCCAGTACTTC. Translated: CASSSEAGSAETQYF.

The V gene is TRBV18, the J gene TRBJ1-2; TRBD1 is a possible D gene (6 bases). Germline V gene sequence: CDR1 KGHSH, CDR2 LQKENI. Trimming left V 4 bases short and J 0 bases short, with 12 bases between. This CDR3 has 15 amino acids. The CDR3 DNA follows: TGTGCCAGCTCACTTTTACAGGGTGCTAACTATGGCTACACCTTC. Translating gives CASSLLQGANYGYTF.

The chain carries TRBV5-1 and TRBJ2-1; 9 bases align to TRBD2. The germline V gene encodes CDR1 SGHRS and CDR2 YFSETQ. Germline trimming cut 1 base from V and 4 bases from J; bases unmatched to any gene: 9. The CDR3 loop spans 17 amino acids. The CDR3 nucleotides are TGCGCCAGCAGCTTGAAGCCTATAGCGGGGGAGTACAATGAGCAGTTCTTC. It translates to CASSLKPIAGEYNEQFF.

The rearrangement uses TRBV5-1 and TRBJ2-1; 10 bases line up with TRBD2. Germline assignment: CDR1 SGHRS and CDR2 YFSETQ. V lost 0 bases, J lost 4 bases, and 10 bases stayed unmatched. The CDR3 has 18 residues. The CDR3 sequence is CASSLASGGLIFYNEQFF. In nucleotides, the CDR3 is TGCGCCAGCAGCTTGGCTAGCGGGGGCCTCATATTTTACAATGAGCAGTTCTTC. The whole variable domain, filled in from reference TRBV5-1 and TRBJ2-1, reads KAGVTQTPRYLIKTRGQQVTLSCSPISGHRSVSWYQQTPGQGLQFLFEYFSETQRNKGNFPGRFSGRQFSNSRSEMNVSTLELGDSALYLCASSLASGGLIFYNEQFFGPGTRLTVL.

CDR3 sequence (DNA): TGTGCCAGCAGCTTGGGGGCAGGGTTCTCTGGAAACACCATATATTTT. Its protein product is CASSLGAGFSGNTIYF. The rearrangement uses TRBV5-5 and TRBJ1-3; a possible D gene is TRBD1 (5 bases). Germline V gene lookup returns CDR1 SGHKS and CDR2 YYEKEE (reference sequence). V was cut by 0 bases and J by 0 bases, with 10 bases left in between. The CDR3 loop spans 16 amino acids.

The CDR3 sequence: CASSIHIGTGYGYTF. The DNA of the CDR3 is TGTGCCAGTAGTATTCACATCGGGACAGGCTATGGCTACACCTTC. This chain links TRBV19 with TRBJ1-2; 8 bases map to TRBD1. The CDR3 sequence is 15 residues long. Germline CDR1 reads LNHDA; CDR2 reads SQIVND (reference sequence). V shed 3 bases and J 4 bases; nucleotides not matched to a gene: 7.

The chain carries TRBV6-6 and TRBJ2-1; the D is unclear. The CDR3 loop spans 12 amino acids. The germline V gene has CDR1 MNHNY and CDR2 SVGAGI (reference sequence). V was pared by 5 bases and J by 7 bases, with 9 bases between. The CDR3 DNA sequence: TGTGCCAGCAGTCTTCTTCCTAATGAGCAGTTCTTC. The encoded protein is CASSLLPNEQFF.

This clone was counted between two and nine times. J is TRBJ2-3 and V is TRBV5-1; TRBD2 is a possible D gene (7 bases). The germline CDR1 and CDR2 sequences are SGHRS and YFSETQ. The CDR3 is made up of 18 amino acids. Trimming pared 0 bases from V and 5 bases from J, leaving 22 bases between. The CDR3 is CASSLARRGLLGLDTQYF. The DNA for the CDR3 is TGCGCCAGCAGCTTGGCTCGGCGGGGGCTCCTAGGACTAGATACGCAGTATTTT.

This rearrangement joins TRBV18 to TRBJ1-4; D remains ambiguous. The CDR3 extends over 15 amino acids. In germline, CDR1 is KGHSH, CDR2 LQKENI. V was clipped by 6 bases and J by 3 bases, with 14 bases between them. The CDR3 DNA reads as TGTGCCAGCTCGCCTCCTCGAGCGGCTAATGAAAAACTGTTTTTT. This sequence encodes CASSPPRAANEKLFF.

This chain connects TRBV2 to TRBJ2-3, with D maybe TRBD2 (5 bases). CDR1 and CDR2 from the germline V gene are SNHLY and FYNNEI. The CDR3 contains 14 residues. Trimming took off 3 bases at V and 4 bases at J, with 11 bases between the two ends. CDR3 region: CASSEERAADTQYF. The CDR3 coding sequence is TGTGCCAGCAGTGAGGAGAGGGCCGCAGATACGCAGTATTTT.

Here the CDR3 reads CASSLGAAPNGYTF. CDR3 nucleotides: TGTGCCAGCAGTTTAGGGGCAGCCCCAAATGGCTACACCTTC. This chain connects TRBV28 to TRBJ1-2, with D perhaps TRBD1 (5 bases). V gave up 2 bases and J gave up 6 bases, with 13 bases separating them. CDR3 length equals 14 residues. Germline V CDR1 and CDR2: MDHEN, SYDVKM.

This clone was observed once. The V and J genes are TRBV19 and TRBJ1-2, with TRBD1 identical over 9 bases. The CDR3 covers 15 residues. After removal of 5 bases from V and 4 bases from J, the junction contained 8 bases not matched to a gene. CDR1 and CDR2 from the germline V gene are LNHDA and SQIVND (reference sequence). The CDR3 reads CASSSRTGASYGYTF. CDR3 coding DNA: TGTGCCAGTAGTTCCCGGACAGGGGCGAGCTATGGCTACACCTTC.

The chain has TRBV27 and TRBJ1-1, with TRBD1 identical over 8 bases. Germline V gene data show CDR1 as MNHEY and CDR2 as SMNVEV (reference sequence). V was pared by 1 base and J by 1 base, with 2 bases of the junction left unmatched. The CDR3 consists of 15 residues. Written as DNA, the CDR3 is TGTGCCAGCAGTTTATTCGGGACAGGGAACACTGAAGCTTTCTTT. Protein sequence: CASSLFGTGNTEAFF.

J is TRBJ2-3 and V is TRBV5-1; TRBD1 agrees at 7 bases. From germline, CDR1 is SGHRS and CDR2 YFSETQ. V was pared by 3 bases and J by 2 bases, with 3 bases of the junction left unmatched. The length of the CDR3 is 14 residues. CDR3 sequence (DNA): TGCGCCAGCAGCTCGGGACAGCCCACAGATACGCAGTATTTT. Translated, it gives CASSSGQPTDTQYF.